This T cell receptor (beta chain) derives from a study of tumor and adjacent non-tumor tissue in lung cancer. A word on this clonotype: The junction departs from the called germline gene at one end, perhaps through a read error.

RNA was extracted from bulk tissue without any cell sorting. The library came from three nested PCR rounds adapted from ARM-PCR protocols. TCRdb passed the multiplex PCR reads through MiXCR, listing each CDR3 protein once. This sample has 71,000 or so distinct CDR3 sequences, with roughly 80% found just once. The CDR3 totals 14 residues. V is TRBV12-3 or TRBV12-4 and J is TRBJ2-1; a weak D match, TRBD2 (5 bases). The receptor was isolated from a woman between 45 and 65 years old with non-small cell lung cancer. Sequencing was performed on lung tumor tissue. The CDR3 sequence is CTSGTTDGSGEQFF. DNA for the CDR3: TGTACCAGCGGCACGACGGACGGGTCGGGTGAGCAGTTCTTC.